These 2 T cell receptor beta chains were all obtained from the same sample, sequenced in a study of T cells in localized non-small cell lung cancer. Generated by immunoSEQ multiplex PCR, the TCRdb table keeps only in-frame clones and is missing some. In the table there are 100,000 or so clones, more than 75% of which are singletons. The source was PBMCs, collected before any cancer treatment. The receptors were sampled from a woman aged 40-69 years with stage II squamous cell lung carcinoma.

The V call is TRBV6-1, the J call TRBJ1-1; D possibly corresponds to TRBD1 (6 bases). V dropped 6 bases and J dropped 9 bases, with 17 bases sitting between them. This CDR3 has 13 residues. The germline V gene encodes CDR1 MNHNS and CDR2 SASEGT. Written as DNA, the CDR3 is TGTGCCAGCAGCCACCTACAGGGAGCTAAAGCTTTCTTT. This codes for CASSHLQGAKAFF.

The chain uses TRBV5-6 and TRBJ1-2; maybe TRBD1 (5 bases). V was shortened by 4 bases and J by 3 bases, with 13 bases between the two germline ends. There are 14 residues in the CDR3. In germline, CDR1 is SGHDT, CDR2 YYEEEE. Written as DNA, the CDR3 is TGTGCCAGCAGCCCGTGGGGGGGTGACTATGGCTACACCTTC. Translating it yields CASSPWGGDYGYTF.